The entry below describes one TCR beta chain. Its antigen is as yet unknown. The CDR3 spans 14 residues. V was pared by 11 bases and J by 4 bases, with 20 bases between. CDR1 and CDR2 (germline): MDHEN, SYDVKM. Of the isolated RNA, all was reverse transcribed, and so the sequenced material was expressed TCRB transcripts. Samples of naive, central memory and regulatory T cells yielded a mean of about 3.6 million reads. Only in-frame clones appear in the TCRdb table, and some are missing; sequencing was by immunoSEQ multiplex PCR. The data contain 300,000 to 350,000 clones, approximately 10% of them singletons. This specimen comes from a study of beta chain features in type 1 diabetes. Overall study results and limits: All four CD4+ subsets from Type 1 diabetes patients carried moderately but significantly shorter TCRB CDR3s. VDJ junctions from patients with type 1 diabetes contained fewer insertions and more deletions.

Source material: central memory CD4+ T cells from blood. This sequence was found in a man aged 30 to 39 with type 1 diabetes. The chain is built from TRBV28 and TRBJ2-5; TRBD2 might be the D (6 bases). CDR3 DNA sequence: TGTGCCTCCGGCGGGAACGGACTCGGAGAGACCCAGTACTTC. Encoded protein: CASGGNGLGETQYF. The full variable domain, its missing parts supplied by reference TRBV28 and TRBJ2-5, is DVKVTQSSRYLVKRTGEKVFLECVQDMDHENMFWYRQDPGLGLRLIYFSYDVKMKEKGDIPEGYSVSREKKERFSLILESASTNQTSMYLCASGGNGLGETQYFGPGTRLLVL.